Below are 8 T cell receptor beta chains sequenced from a single sample in a study of blood T cell repertoires in COVID-19. The method was immunoSEQ multiplex PCR; TCRdb's version includes in-frame clones alone and lacks a portion of them. Of about 360,000 clones in the sample, around 80% are singletons; the top ten hold approximately 3.1%. The source material was peripheral blood. The receptors stem from a man in his thirties or forties with active or convalescent COVID-19.

V is TRBV19 and J is TRBJ2-7; 9 bases align to TRBD1. The CDR3 has 14 amino acids. V was pared by 5 bases and J by 2 bases, with 4 bases of the junction left unmatched. Germline assignment: CDR1 LNHDA and CDR2 SQIVND (reference sequence). The DNA of the CDR3 is TGTGCCAGTAGTGGGACAGGGTTAGCCTACGAGCAGTACTTC. Encoded protein: CASSGTGLAYEQYF.

The J gene is TRBJ1-2, the V gene TRBV5-4, with D perhaps TRBD1 (6 bases). The CDR3 consists of 13 residues. The germline gives CDR1 SGHNT, CDR2 YYREEE (reference sequence). Trimming removed 3 bases at V and 4 bases at J, with 10 bases between. CDR3 in DNA: TGTGCCAGCAGCTCTACAGGGTTCTATGGCTACACCTTC. Protein sequence: CASSSTGFYGYTF.

This clone turned up a few times. The chain combines TRBV27 with TRBJ2-7, with a weak D call TRBD1 (6 bases). The ends were cut back, 6 bases at V and 4 bases at J, with 22 bases in the middle. CDR1 is MNHEY, CDR2 SMNVEV, per germline (reference sequence). The CDR3 runs 16 residues. CDR3 sequence reads: CASRRGRLGGSYEQYF. CDR3 DNA sequence: TGTGCCAGCAGGAGAGGCCGTTTAGGGGGTTCTTACGAGCAGTACTTC.

This clone was picked up a small number of times. This chain links TRBV7-9 with TRBJ1-1; D uncertain. V lost 3 bases and J lost 1, with 9 bases in between. The CDR3 consists of 14 residues. Germline CDR1 is SEHNR and CDR2 is FQNEAQ (reference sequence). The CDR3 is CASSFTRENTEAFF. CDR3 DNA: TGTGCCAGCAGCTTCACACGGGAGAACACTGAAGCTTTCTTT.

This chain links TRBV19 with TRBJ2-1, with 9 bases that match TRBD2. Germline assignment: CDR1 LNHDA and CDR2 SQIVND (reference sequence). This CDR3 spans 16 amino acids. The V segment lost 7 bases and the J segment 9 bases; nucleotides outside the gene matches: 16. For the CDR3, the DNA is TGTGCCAGTACCCCCTTTGATAGCGGGAGAGCTATTGAGCAGTTCTTC. Translating gives CASTPFDSGRAIEQFF.

The chain joins TRBV4-2 to TRBJ2-1, with D maybe TRBD2 (5 bases). The germline gives CDR1 LGHNA, CDR2 YNFKEQ. This CDR3 has 13 residues. V lost 1 base and J lost 9, with 10 bases in between. In DNA, the CDR3 is TGTGCCAGCAGCCAAGTGGGCGCGGGTGAGCAGTTCTTC. Translating it yields CASSQVGAGEQFF.

The chain joins TRBV7-9 to TRBJ1-6; D ambiguous. The V gene's germline CDR1 is SEHNR and CDR2 FQNEAQ (reference sequence). The CDR3 contains 14 residues. V lost 2 bases to trimming and J lost 9 bases, with 11 bases between them. In nucleotides, the CDR3 is TGTGCCAGCAGCTTAAGCCGATTTGGTTCACCCCTCCACTTT. Protein sequence: CASSLSRFGSPLHF. The full variable domain, its missing parts supplied by reference TRBV7-9 and TRBJ1-6, is DTGVSQNPRHKITKRGQNVTFRCDPISEHNRLYWYRQTLGQGPEFLTYFQNEAQLEKSRLLSDRFSAERPKGSFSTLEIQRTEQGDSAMYLCASSLSRFGSPLHFGNGTRLTVT.

The chain couples TRBV5-1 to TRBJ2-7; 7 bases align to TRBD1. V was pared by 0 bases and J by 4 bases, with 4 bases of the junction left unmatched. The germline V gene encodes CDR1 SGHRS and CDR2 YFSETQ. The CDR3 consists of 14 residues. The CDR3 DNA follows: TGCGCCAGCAGCTTGGTTGGGACAGTTTACGAGCAGTACTTC. Translating it yields CASSLVGTVYEQYF.